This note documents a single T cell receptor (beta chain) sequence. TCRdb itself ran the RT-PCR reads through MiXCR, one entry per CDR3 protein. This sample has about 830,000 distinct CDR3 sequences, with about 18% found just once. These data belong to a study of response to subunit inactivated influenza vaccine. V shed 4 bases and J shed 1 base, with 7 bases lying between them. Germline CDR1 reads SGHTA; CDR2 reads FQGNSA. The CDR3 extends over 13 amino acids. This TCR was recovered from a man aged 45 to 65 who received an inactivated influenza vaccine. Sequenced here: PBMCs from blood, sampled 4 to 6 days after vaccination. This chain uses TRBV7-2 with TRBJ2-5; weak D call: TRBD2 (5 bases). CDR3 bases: TGTGCCAGCAGCTCTAGCCCCCAAGAGACCCAGTACTTC. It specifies CASSSSPQETQYF.